The next 9 T cell receptor beta chains were all read from a single sample in a study of blood T cells in healthy people across ages. Primers used in a second PCR of about 6 to 11 cycles were a sample-barcoded 5' primer and a J-beta primer mix. A single record per CDR3 protein comes from TCRdb applying MiXCR to the 5' RACE reads. The repertoire has under 1 million distinct CDR3 sequences, more than 40% of them found once; the top ten carry around 21%. The sample consisted of blood. The source of these receptors is a man aged 60 to 75 in good health.

The chain joins TRBV4-2 to TRBJ2-1, with D possibly being TRBD2 (5 bases). The CDR3 length is 18 residues. Germline V gives CDR1 LGHNA, CDR2 YNFKEQ. The V end lost 0 bases, the J end lost 4 bases, and 19 bases lay between the germline ends. The CDR3 nucleotides are TGTGCCAGCAGCCAAGACTTCTACCCCGGACTTCTATACAATGAGCAGTTCTTC. Residues: CASSQDFYPGLLYNEQFF.

This clonotype occurred a few times. The chain uses TRBV7-2 and TRBJ2-1; the D gene is possibly TRBD2 (6 bases). Germline CDR1 reads SGHTA; CDR2 reads FQGNSA. Trimming cost V 5 bases and J 8 bases, with 16 bases left between them. CDR3 length: 14 amino acids. The CDR3 nucleotides are TGTGCCAGCAGCCGGGAGAGCAGGGCCGATGAGCAGTTCTTC. It yields the protein CASSRESRADEQFF.

Turning to this clonotype: One junction end does not reproduce the germline sequence, and a read error may be involved. V is TRBV7-2 and J is TRBJ2-5, with D unclear. Germline V gives CDR1 SGHTA, CDR2 FQGNSA. The CDR3 contains 15 residues. The CDR3 bases are TGTGCCCGCAGCCGAACCACGGCTTTCCAAGAGACCCAGTACTTC. This gives the protein CARSRTTAFQETQYF.

The CDR3 loop is CSAMGAPGNNEQFF. The CDR3 DNA reads as TGCAGTGCTATGGGGGCGCCAGGAAACAATGAGCAGTTCTTC. The rearrangement uses TRBV20-1 and TRBJ2-1; perhaps TRBD1 as D (6 bases). Germline CDR1 and CDR2: DFQATT and SNEGSKA (reference sequence). Trimming left V 4 bases short and J 5 bases short, with 15 bases between. CDR3 size: 14 residues.

This clonotype was recorded many times. This chain uses TRBV7-2 with TRBJ2-7; D not resolved. V was trimmed by 5 bases and J by 2 bases, leaving 10 bases between them. Germline CDR1 reads SGHTA; CDR2 reads FQGNSA. The CDR3 contains 13 residues. The CDR3, as DNA: TGTGCCAGCAGCCCTGCCCTTGCCTACGAGCAGTACTTC. As protein: CASSPALAYEQYF.

The chain recombines TRBV7-2 with TRBJ1-4; D gene ambiguous. Germline lookup yields CDR1 SGHTA and CDR2 FQGNSA. V was shortened by 1 base and J by 7 bases, with 13 bases between the two germline ends. The CDR3 contains 15 residues. Written as DNA, the CDR3 is TGTGCCAGCAGCTTAGGTGCCGGGCGTACTGAAAAACTGTTTTTT. Translating gives CASSLGAGRTEKLFF.

This clonotype occurred a few times. CDR3 nucleotide sequence: TGTGCCAGCAGTTTAGGAGCGAACTCTGGAAACACCATATATTTT. Translation: CASSLGANSGNTIYF. This chain uses TRBV12-3 or TRBV12-4 with TRBJ1-3, with no clear D. The V end lost 1 base, the J end lost 0 bases, and 7 bases lay between the germline ends. The CDR3 is 15 residues long.

The chain combines TRBV29-1 with TRBJ1-2, with TRBD1 as a possible D gene (6 bases). Germline CDR1 and CDR2: SQVTM and ANQGSEA. Trimming took 7 bases from V and 1 from J, leaving 13 bases between them. CDR3 length: 13 amino acids. CDR3 in DNA: TGCAGCGCCAGGGACATCTATAACTATGGCTACACCTTC. This codes for CSARDIYNYGYTF. The whole variable domain, filled in from reference TRBV29-1 and TRBJ1-2, reads SAVISQKPSRDICQRGTSLTIQCQVDSQVTMMFWYRQQPGQSLTLIATANQGSEATYESGFVIDKFPISRPNLTFSTLTVSNMSPEDSSIYLCSARDIYNYGYTFGSGTRLTVV.

Comment on this clonotype: One end of the junction is discordant with germline, which a read error may explain. The rearrangement joins TRBV11-1 to TRBJ2-5, with D perhaps matching TRBD2 (5 bases). The CDR3 spans 12 residues. Germline V gene data show CDR1 as SGHAT and CDR2 as FQDESV (reference sequence). CDR3 coding DNA: TGTACCAGCAGCTTAGCGCGAGAGACCCAGTACTTC. Residues: CTSSLARETQYF.